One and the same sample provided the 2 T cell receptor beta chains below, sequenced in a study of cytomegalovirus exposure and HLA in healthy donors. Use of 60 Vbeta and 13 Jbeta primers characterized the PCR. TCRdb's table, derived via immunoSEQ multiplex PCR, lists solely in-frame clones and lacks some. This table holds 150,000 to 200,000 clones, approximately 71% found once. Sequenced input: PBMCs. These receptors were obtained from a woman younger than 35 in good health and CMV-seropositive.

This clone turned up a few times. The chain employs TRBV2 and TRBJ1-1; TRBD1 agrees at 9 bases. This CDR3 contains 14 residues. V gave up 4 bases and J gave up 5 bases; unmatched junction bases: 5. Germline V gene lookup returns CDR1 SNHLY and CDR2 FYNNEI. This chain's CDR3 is CASSVGQGRTEAFF. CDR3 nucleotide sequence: TGTGCCAGCAGTGTAGGACAGGGGCGAACTGAAGCTTTCTTT.

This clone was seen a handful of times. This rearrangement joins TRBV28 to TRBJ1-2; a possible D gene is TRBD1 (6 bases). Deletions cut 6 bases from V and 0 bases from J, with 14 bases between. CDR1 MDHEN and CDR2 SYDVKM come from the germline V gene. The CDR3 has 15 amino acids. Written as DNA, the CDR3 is TGTGCCAGCAGGTCCACAGGGTTAGCTAACTATGGCTACACCTTC. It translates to CASRSTGLANYGYTF.